Listed below are T cell receptor beta chains from one sample, sequenced in a study of T cells in localized non-small cell lung cancer. TCRdb's table, derived via immunoSEQ multiplex PCR, lists solely in-frame clones and lacks some. The sample has over 40,000 clones, about 86% seen once. Sequenced material: peripheral blood, taken before any cancer treatment. The receptor set was obtained from a woman between 18 and 55 years old with stage III lung adenocarcinoma. CDR3s include the opening cysteine and the closing phenylalanine or tryptophan. The order of the fields is CDR3 DNA, CDR3 protein, J gene, D gene, V gene, clone size. The D gene is left open where the match is weak. Clone size appears in some rows only: once, few, many, or a class for an expanded clone.

TGTGCCAGCAGCTTGCAGGTCTCCTACGAGCAGTACTTC	CASSLQVSYEQYF	TRBJ2-7	-	TRBV5-6	-
TGTGCCAGTAGTATAGCAGGCACCAACTCTGGAAACACCATATATTTT	CASSIAGTNSGNTIYF	TRBJ1-3	-	TRBV19	-
TGTGCCAGCAGCTACGACAGGGATTTGAGCGAGCAGTACTTC	CASSYDRDLSEQYF	TRBJ2-7	TRBD1	TRBV11-1	-
TGTGCCAGCAGCTGGACTAGCGGGAATGAGCAGTTCTTC	CASSWTSGNEQFF	TRBJ2-1	TRBD2	TRBV13	-
TGCGCCAGCAGCCAAGATCGGCTCGCTAACTATGGCTACACCTTC	CASSQDRLANYGYTF	TRBJ1-2	-	TRBV4-1	-
TGCAGCGCCCTGGAGGGCAGGGGGAGTGAAAAACTGTTTTTT	CSALEGRGSEKLFF	TRBJ1-4	TRBD1	TRBV29-1	-
TGTGCCAGCAGTAGTTTTCAGGGGTTGGAGACCCAGTACTTC	CASSSFQGLETQYF	TRBJ2-5	-	TRBV7-9	-
TGTGCCAGTAGTATGGATAGGACCAACACTGAAGCTTTCTTT	CASSMDRTNTEAFF	TRBJ1-1	-	TRBV19	-
TGTGCCAGCAGTGGGGTGATTTCGTCCCGGTACTTC	CASSGVISSRYF	TRBJ2-5	-	TRBV2	-
TGTGCCATCAGTGAGTCGGTGACAGGGCGAAACACCATATATTTT	CAISESVTGRNTIYF	TRBJ1-3	TRBD1	TRBV10-3	-
TGTGCCAGCAGTGGACCGTGGGAAAATCAGCCCCAGCATTTT	CASSGPWENQPQHF	TRBJ1-5	-	TRBV25-1	-
TGTGCCAGCAGTGTAGGGATGGGGTCTAATAATTCACCCCTCCACTTT	CASSVGMGSNNSPLHF	TRBJ1-6	-	TRBV2	-
TGCAGCGTTGATGGGAGGGCCAATGAGCAGTTCTTC	CSVDGRANEQFF	TRBJ2-1	TRBD2	TRBV29-1	once
TGTGCCAGCAACTCTTACAAGGGCCAAGAGACCCAGTACTTC	CASNSYKGQETQYF	TRBJ2-5	-	TRBV6-1	-
TGCGCCAGCAGCGAATCAGGGGTTGAAGCTTTCTTT	CASSESGVEAFF	TRBJ1-1	-	TRBV5-1	-
TGCGCCAGCAGTGCAGGATCGTATAGCTCCTACGAGCAGTACTTC	CASSAGSYSSYEQYF	TRBJ2-7	-	TRBV5-1	once
TGTGCCTGGAGCTCTGGGGGGACTGGCCAAGAGACCCAGTACTTC	CAWSSGGTGQETQYF	TRBJ2-5	-	TRBV30	few
TGTGCCAGCAGCTTGGCCTCCGCTAGCGGGGGCAACAATGAGCAGTTCTTC	CASSLASASGGNNEQFF	TRBJ2-1	TRBD2	TRBV5-4	-
TGTGCCAGCAGTTTATTGGGGGCTGGATACGAGCAGTACTTC	CASSLLGAGYEQYF	TRBJ2-7	-	TRBV27	-
TGTGCCAGCAGCTTAGTATCGGGCGCGATTTCCAATGAGCAGTTCTTC	CASSLVSGAISNEQFF	TRBJ2-1	-	TRBV11-3	-
TGTGCCAGCAGTTCCCGGCGTACGGTTGAGCAGTTCTTC	CASSSRRTVEQFF	TRBJ2-1	-	TRBV2	-
TGCGCCAGCAGCCAAGAGGCGGTTTCATCCCAGGGGGGCTACACCTTC	CASSQEAVSSQGGYTF	TRBJ1-2	-	TRBV4-1	few
TGTGCCAGCAGCGCAACAACCAGGACAGGGCGGGCTGGAAACACCATATATTTT	CASSATTRTGRAGNTIYF	TRBJ1-3	TRBD1	TRBV5-5	-
TGTGCCAGCAGCTTTGCGGGTAACACCGGGGAGCTGTTTTTT	CASSFAGNTGELFF	TRBJ2-2	-	TRBV11-2	-
TGTGCTATAGATGGTCTCGGGAGATTGAACACTGAAGCTTTCTTT	CAIDGLGRLNTEAFF	TRBJ1-1	-	TRBV12-5	-
TGTGCCAGCAGCTCGGACTTCCAAGAGACCCAGTACTTC	CASSSDFQETQYF	TRBJ2-5	-	TRBV5-4	once
TGTGCCAGCAGCCCCGTAAGGGGTGGTGAAGCTTTCTTT	CASSPVRGGEAFF	TRBJ1-1	-	TRBV7-8	-
TGTGCCAGTAGTGGGGGTTCGCTTCGGGGGCAAGAGACCCAGTACTTC	CASSGGSLRGQETQYF	TRBJ2-5	-	TRBV19	-
TGCGACAGCAGCACGCCCCAGGGGGAGGAGGGCTACACCTTC	CDSSTPQGEEGYTF	TRBJ1-2	TRBD1	TRBV5-1	-
TGCGCCAGCAGCTTAACGTCGCTGTCCTACGTCTCTGGAAACACCATATATTTT	CASSLTSLSYVSGNTIYF	TRBJ1-3	-	TRBV5-1	-
TGTGCCAGCAGCCTAACAGGGGGCGCGTCCACTGAAGCTTTCTTT	CASSLTGGASTEAFF	TRBJ1-1	TRBD1	TRBV6-6	-
TGTGCCAGCGCCCTTGACAGGAGGGATCGGGAGCAGTACTTC	CASALDRRDREQYF	TRBJ2-7	-	TRBV6-5	once
TGTGCTAGCAGCCCCGCGGGCGTTGACACTGAAGCTTTCTTT	CASSPAGVDTEAFF	TRBJ1-1	-	TRBV7-7	-
TGCACCAGCAGCCAAGTCTGGGGCCCGCCTGAAGCTTTCTTT	CTSSQVWGPPEAFF	TRBJ1-1	-	TRBV1	-
TGTGCCAGCAGCTTAGGGCGGAGCACCGGGGAGCTGTTTTTT	CASSLGRSTGELFF	TRBJ2-2	-	TRBV7-8	-
TGCGCCAGCAGCTTACAGGGGGACTCTGGAAACACCATATATTTT	CASSLQGDSGNTIYF	TRBJ1-3	TRBD1	TRBV5-1	-
TGCAGCGTTGAAATACAGGAAGAGACCCAGGACTTC	CSVEIQEETQDF	TRBJ2-5	-	TRBV29-1	-
TGTGCCAGCAGCTTTTCCGGGGGCTCGGAAGCTTTCTTT	CASSFSGGSEAFF	TRBJ1-1	-	TRBV7-9	few
TGTGCCAGTAGTATAAAAGGGACAGGGGTTCAGCCCCAGCATTTT	CASSIKGTGVQPQHF	TRBJ1-5	TRBD1	TRBV19	-
TGTGCCAGCAGCCCGCGACTAGCGACCAACCTTCCAGATACGCAGTATTTT	CASSPRLATNLPDTQYF	TRBJ2-3	TRBD2	TRBV13	once
TGTGCCATACATACAGGGGAGGAGGATGGCTACACCTTC	CAIHTGEEDGYTF	TRBJ1-2	TRBD1	TRBV10-3	once
TGTGCCAGCTCACTTACAGGGGACAACTATGGCTACACCTTC	CASSLTGDNYGYTF	TRBJ1-2	TRBD1	TRBV18	-
TGTGCCAGTAGTATTATCCCGGGTCAGCCCCAGCATTTT	CASSIIPGQPQHF	TRBJ1-5	-	TRBV19	-
TGTGCCAGCAGTGTAGTCAGACTAGCCCACAATGAGCAGTTCTTC	CASSVVRLAHNEQFF	TRBJ2-1	TRBD2	TRBV6-1	-